This TCR beta chain was sequenced for a study of T cell responses to AZD1222 COVID-19 vaccine. Measured with immunoSEQ multiplex PCR; TCRdb has only the in-frame clones, and not every one. The table shows tens of thousands of clones, with roughly 81% occurring only once. The germline gives CDR1 SGHTA, CDR2 FQGNSA. The CDR3 is 12 amino acids. Trimming pared 6 bases from V and 4 bases from J, leaving 10 bases between. The source is an adult in good health. The V call is TRBV7-2, the J call TRBJ2-7; D not resolved. The specimen comprised peripheral blood, sampled on day 0 of AZD1222 vaccination. The CDR3 DNA follows: TGTGCCAGCAGTCCCTCCCCATACGAGCAGTACTTC. It encodes CASSPSPYEQYF.